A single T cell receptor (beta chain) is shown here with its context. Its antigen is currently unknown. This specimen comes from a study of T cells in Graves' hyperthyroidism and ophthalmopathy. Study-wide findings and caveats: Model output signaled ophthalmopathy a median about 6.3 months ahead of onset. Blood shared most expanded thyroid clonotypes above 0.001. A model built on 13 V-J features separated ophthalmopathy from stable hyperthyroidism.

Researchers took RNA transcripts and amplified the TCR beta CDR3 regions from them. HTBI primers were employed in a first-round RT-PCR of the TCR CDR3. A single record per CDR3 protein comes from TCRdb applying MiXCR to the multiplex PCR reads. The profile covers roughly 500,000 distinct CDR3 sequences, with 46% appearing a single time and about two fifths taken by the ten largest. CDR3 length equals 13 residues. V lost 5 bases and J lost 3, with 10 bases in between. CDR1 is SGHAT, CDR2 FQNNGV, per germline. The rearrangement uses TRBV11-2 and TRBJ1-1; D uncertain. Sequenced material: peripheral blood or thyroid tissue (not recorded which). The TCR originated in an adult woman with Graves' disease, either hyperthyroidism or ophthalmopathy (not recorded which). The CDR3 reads CASSPTEYTEAFF. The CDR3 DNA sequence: TGTGCCAGCAGCCCGACGGAGTACACTGAAGCTTTCTTT.